Listed here are 5 T cell receptor beta chains from one sample, sequenced in a study of cytomegalovirus exposure and HLA in healthy donors (dated 2017 in TCRdb). The method was the immunoSEQ multiplex PCR assay. The multiplex PCR relied on a mix of 60 forward primers for TCR Vbeta segments and 13 reverse primers for TCR Jbeta segments. This immuneACCESS table, as held by TCRdb, lists in-frame sequences with V and J called but not all clones. Of the missing ones, under half trace to an unresolved V gene in checked studies; the others have no known cause. The sample table records 200,000 to 250,000 clones; over 75% of these occur just once. About 0.47% of the sample goes to the ten largest clones. The source material was PBMCs. The receptors derive from a boy aged 10-17 years in good health and CMV-seronegative.

The V and J genes are TRBV5-4 and TRBJ2-5, with a tentative D call TRBD1 (6 bases). This CDR3 contains 13 residues. Trimming shortened V by 4 bases and J by 5 bases, and 12 bases separated the two germline ends. Germline CDR1 SGHNT, CDR2 YYREEE (reference sequence). The CDR3 DNA reads as TGTGCCAGCAGCAACAGGGCCCGGGAGACCCAGTACTTC. Residues: CASSNRARETQYF.

V and J are TRBV30 and TRBJ1-1; weak D call: TRBD1 (6 bases). CDR1 is GTSNPN, CDR2 SVGIG, per germline (reference sequence). The CDR3 is made up of 15 amino acids. Trimming cost V 4 bases and J 8 bases, with 23 bases left between them. This CDR3 is CAWTIGMGGALEAFF. The CDR3 bases are TGTGCCTGGACCATAGGGATGGGGGGGGCGCTCGAAGCTTTCTTT.

This clone was detected only a few times. The V call is TRBV5-1, the J call TRBJ1-3; no reliable D call. V lost 0 bases and J lost 3, with 4 bases in between. Germline V gives CDR1 SGHRS, CDR2 YFSETQ. The CDR3 has 13 amino acids. The CDR3 DNA is TGCGCCAGCAGCTTGGATCTTGGAAACACCATATATTTT. Translated: CASSLDLGNTIYF.

The chain recombines TRBV4-2 with TRBJ2-3, with TRBD2 matching over 7 bases. Losses at the gene ends were 4 bases for V and 0 bases for J; bases not matched to a gene: 13. Germline CDR1 reads LGHNA; CDR2 reads YNFKEQ. There are 18 residues in the CDR3. The CDR3 bases are TGTGCCAGCAGCCCTAATTCGGCTAGCGGTCCTAGCACAGATACGCAGTATTTT. Protein product: CASSPNSASGPSTDTQYF.

This clone was observed a single time. Distinct nucleotide sequences in the sample also encode this CDR3. The chain links TRBV5-6 to TRBJ2-3, with D possibly TRBD1 on 5 matching bases. Germline V gives CDR1 SGHDT, CDR2 YYEEEE. The CDR3 extends over 17 amino acids. V lost 0 bases to trimming and J lost 4 bases, with 18 bases between them. CDR3 nucleotides: TGTGCCAGCAGCTTGGCCCCCACAGGCCTAATGGCAGATACGCAGTATTTT. This gives the protein CASSLAPTGLMADTQYF.